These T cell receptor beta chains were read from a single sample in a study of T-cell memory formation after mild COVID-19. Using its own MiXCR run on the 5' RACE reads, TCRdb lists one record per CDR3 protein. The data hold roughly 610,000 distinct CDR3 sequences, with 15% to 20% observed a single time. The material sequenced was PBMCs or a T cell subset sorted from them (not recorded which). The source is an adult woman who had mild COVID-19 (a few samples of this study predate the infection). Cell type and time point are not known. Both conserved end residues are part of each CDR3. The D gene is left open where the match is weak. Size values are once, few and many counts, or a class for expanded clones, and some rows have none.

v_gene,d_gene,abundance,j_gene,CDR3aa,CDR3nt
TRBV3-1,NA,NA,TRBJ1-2,CASSQDGGRALYGYTF,TGTGCCAGCAGCCAAGATGGCGGCAGGGCCTTATATGGCTACACCTTC
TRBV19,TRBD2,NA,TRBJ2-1,CASSMGLAVPNEQFF,TGTGCCAGTAGTATGGGACTAGCGGTACCCAATGAGCAGTTCTTC
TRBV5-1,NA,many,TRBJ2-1,CASSFQGTRYNEQFF,TGCGCCAGCAGCTTTCAGGGTACCCGTTACAATGAGCAGTTCTTC
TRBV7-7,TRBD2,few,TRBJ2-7,CASGVGSYEQYF,TGTGCTAGCGGGGTCGGCTCCTACGAGCAGTACTTC
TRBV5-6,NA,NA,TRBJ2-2,CASSLAALRGTGELFF,TGTGCCAGCAGCTTGGCCGCCCTAAGGGGAACCGGGGAGCTGTTTTTT
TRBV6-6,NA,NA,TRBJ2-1,CASRRAGHAYNEQFF,TGTGCCAGCAGGAGGGCGGGACACGCCTACAATGAGCAGTTCTTC
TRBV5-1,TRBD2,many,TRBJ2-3,CASSLAGRPDTQYF,TGCGCCAGCTCACTAGCGGGGAGGCCAGATACGCAGTATTTT
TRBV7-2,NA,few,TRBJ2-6,CASSFGPRLGANVLTF,TGTGCCAGCAGCTTCGGCCCTAGACTTGGGGCCAACGTCCTGACTTTC
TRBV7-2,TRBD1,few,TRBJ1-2,CASSLAAGGTYGYTF,TGTGCCAGCAGCTTAGCGGCAGGGGGCACCTATGGCTACACCTTC
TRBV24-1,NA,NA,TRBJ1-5,CATSERRGQPQHF,TGTGCCACCAGTGAACGTAGGGGTCAGCCCCAGCATTTT
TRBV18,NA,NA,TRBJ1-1,CASSPLSTVNTEAFF,TGTGCCAGCTCACCACTTTCGACAGTGAACACTGAAGCTTTCTTT
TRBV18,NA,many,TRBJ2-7,CASSPGTPYEQYF,TGTGCCAGCTCACCCGGGACACCTTACGAGCAGTACTTC
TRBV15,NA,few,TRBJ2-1,CATSRIGEDNEQFF,TGTGCCACCAGCAGGATAGGGGAGGACAATGAGCAGTTCTTC
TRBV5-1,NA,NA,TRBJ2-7,CASSSITRGYEQYF,TGCGCCAGCAGCTCCATTACCAGGGGATACGAGCAGTACTTC
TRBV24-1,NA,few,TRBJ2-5,CATSDEPGQILETQYF,TGTGCCACCAGTGATGAGCCGGGCCAAATCTTGGAGACCCAGTACTTC
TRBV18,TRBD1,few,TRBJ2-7,CASSIKGTGPYEQYF,TGTGCCAGCTCAATTAAGGGGACAGGACCCTACGAGCAGTACTTC
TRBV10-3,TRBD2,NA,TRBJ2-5,CAISAGLAEGETQYF,TGTGCCATCAGTGCGGGACTAGCGGAAGGGGAGACCCAGTACTTC
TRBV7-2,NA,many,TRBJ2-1,CASSRPSRDNEQFF,TGTGCCAGCAGCAGACCCTCACGGGACAATGAGCAGTTCTTC
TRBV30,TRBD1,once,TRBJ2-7,CAWVKTGAYEQYF,TGTGCCTGGGTAAAGACAGGGGCCTACGAGCAGTACTTC
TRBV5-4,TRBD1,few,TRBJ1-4,CASSVGQVDEKLFF,TGTGCCAGCAGCGTAGGACAGGTGGACGAAAAACTGTTTTTT
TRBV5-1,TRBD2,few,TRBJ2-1,CASSSGLAGEDEQFF,TGCGCCAGCAGCTCGGGACTAGCGGGGGAGGATGAGCAGTTCTTC
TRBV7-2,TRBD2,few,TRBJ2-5,CASSLGGAGTSGPQYF,TGTGCCAGCAGCTTAGGGGGGGCCGGGACTAGCGGACCCCAGTACTTC
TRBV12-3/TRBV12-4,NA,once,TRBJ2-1,CASSVGGRWDPGYNEQFF,TGTGCCAGCAGTGTTGGGGGAAGGTGGGACCCTGGCTACAATGAGCAGTTCTTC
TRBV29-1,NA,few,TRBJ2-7,CSVEAFYEQYF,TGCAGCGTTGAAGCCTTCTACGAGCAGTACTTC